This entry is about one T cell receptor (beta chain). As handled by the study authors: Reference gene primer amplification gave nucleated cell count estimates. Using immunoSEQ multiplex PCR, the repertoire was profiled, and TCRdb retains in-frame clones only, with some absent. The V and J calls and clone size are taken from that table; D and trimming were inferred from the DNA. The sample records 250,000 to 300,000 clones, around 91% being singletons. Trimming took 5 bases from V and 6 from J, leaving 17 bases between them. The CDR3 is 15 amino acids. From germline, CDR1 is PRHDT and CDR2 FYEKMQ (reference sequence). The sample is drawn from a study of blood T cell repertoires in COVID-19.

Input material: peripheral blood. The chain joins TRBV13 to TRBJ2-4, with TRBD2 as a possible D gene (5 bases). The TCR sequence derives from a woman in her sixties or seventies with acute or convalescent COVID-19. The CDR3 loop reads CASSPTGSLVNIQYF. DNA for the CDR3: TGTGCCAGCAGCCCCACGGGGTCACTGGTAAACATTCAGTACTTC.